This T cell receptor (beta chain) was observed in a study of early T cells in non-severe SARS-CoV-2 infection. Study as a whole: Bulk RNA taken from unsorted whole blood was sequenced, leaving chains unpaired. General observations from the study: There was a bias toward anti-spike CD8 responses in VDJdb matching, which missed private and CD4 specificities.

The table lists this clonotype with many counts. Its target is unknown. V shed 6 bases and J 5 bases; nucleotides not matched to a gene: 7. The length of the CDR3 is 15 residues. Germline V lookup: CDR1 SNHLY, CDR2 FYNNEI. Individual cDNA molecules each received unique molecular identifiers attached to them. TCRdb processed the 5' RACE reads anew with MiXCR; each CDR3 protein has one entry. The sample includes fewer than 85,000 distinct CDR3 sequences, approximately 12% of them seen just once. The receptor comes from an adult who was a healthcare worker with PCR-confirmed SARS-CoV-2 infection or an uninfected control (not recorded which). Sequenced sample: whole blood. The chain uses TRBV2 and TRBJ2-5; 12 nucleotides agree with TRBD2. The DNA of the CDR3 is TGTGCCAGCAGGGAGACTAGCGGGAGTGACGAGACCCAGTACTTC. Residues: CASRETSGSDETQYF.